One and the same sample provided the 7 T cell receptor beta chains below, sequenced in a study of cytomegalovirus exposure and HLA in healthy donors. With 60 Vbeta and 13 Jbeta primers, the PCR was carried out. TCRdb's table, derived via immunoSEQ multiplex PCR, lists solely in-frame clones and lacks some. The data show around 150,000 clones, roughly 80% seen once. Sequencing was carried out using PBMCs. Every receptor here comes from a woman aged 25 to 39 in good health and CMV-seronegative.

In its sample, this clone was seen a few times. The CDR3 spells CASSYLRNSADGYTF. CDR3 bases: TGTGCCAGCAGTTACTTGAGGAATTCGGCGGATGGCTACACCTTC. V usage is TRBV6-6 and J usage is TRBJ1-2; D call uncertain. Trimming left V 1 base short and J 6 bases short, with 15 bases between. CDR3 length: 15 amino acids. In germline, CDR1 is MNHNY, CDR2 SVGAGI (reference sequence).

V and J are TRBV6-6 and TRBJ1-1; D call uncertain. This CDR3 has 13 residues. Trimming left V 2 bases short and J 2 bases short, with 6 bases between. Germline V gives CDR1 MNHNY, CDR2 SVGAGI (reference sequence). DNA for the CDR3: TGTGCCAGCAGTTACCCCGGTAACACTGAAGCTTTCTTT. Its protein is CASSYPGNTEAFF.

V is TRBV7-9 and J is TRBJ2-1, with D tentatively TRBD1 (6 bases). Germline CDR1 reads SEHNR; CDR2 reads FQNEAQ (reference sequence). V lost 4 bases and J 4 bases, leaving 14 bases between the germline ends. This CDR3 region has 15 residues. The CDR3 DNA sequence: TGTGCCAGCAGCTACGACAGGCGCTTTTACAATGAGCAGTTCTTC. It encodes CASSYDRRFYNEQFF.

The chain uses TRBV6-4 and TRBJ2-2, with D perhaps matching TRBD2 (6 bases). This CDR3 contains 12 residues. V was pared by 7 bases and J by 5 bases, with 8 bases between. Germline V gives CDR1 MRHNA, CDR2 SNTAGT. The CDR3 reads CASKGGTGELFF. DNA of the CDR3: TGTGCCAGCAAGGGAGGAACCGGGGAGCTGTTTTTT.

CDR3 in DNA: TGCAGTGCCCCTCCTGGCTACACCTTC. It codes for CSAPPGYTF. The V call is TRBV20-1, the J call TRBJ1-2, with no clear D. The ends were cut back, 6 bases at V and 7 bases at J, with 6 bases in the middle. Germline V gene sequence: CDR1 DFQATT, CDR2 SNEGSKA (reference sequence). CDR3 length: 9 amino acids.

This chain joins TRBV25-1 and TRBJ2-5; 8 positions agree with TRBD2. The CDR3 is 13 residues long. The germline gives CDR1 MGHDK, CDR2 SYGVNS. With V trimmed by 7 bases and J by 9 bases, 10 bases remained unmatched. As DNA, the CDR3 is TGTGCCAGCACTTCCCAGCGGGGGTCGTCCCAGTACTTC. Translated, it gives CASTSQRGSSQYF.

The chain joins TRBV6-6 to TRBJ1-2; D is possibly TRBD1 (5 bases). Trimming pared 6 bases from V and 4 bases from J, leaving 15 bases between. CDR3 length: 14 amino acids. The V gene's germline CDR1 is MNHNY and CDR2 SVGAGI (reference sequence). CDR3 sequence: CASRPRGGGYGYTF. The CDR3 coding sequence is TGTGCCAGCAGGCCCCGGGGGGGTGGCTATGGCTACACCTTC.